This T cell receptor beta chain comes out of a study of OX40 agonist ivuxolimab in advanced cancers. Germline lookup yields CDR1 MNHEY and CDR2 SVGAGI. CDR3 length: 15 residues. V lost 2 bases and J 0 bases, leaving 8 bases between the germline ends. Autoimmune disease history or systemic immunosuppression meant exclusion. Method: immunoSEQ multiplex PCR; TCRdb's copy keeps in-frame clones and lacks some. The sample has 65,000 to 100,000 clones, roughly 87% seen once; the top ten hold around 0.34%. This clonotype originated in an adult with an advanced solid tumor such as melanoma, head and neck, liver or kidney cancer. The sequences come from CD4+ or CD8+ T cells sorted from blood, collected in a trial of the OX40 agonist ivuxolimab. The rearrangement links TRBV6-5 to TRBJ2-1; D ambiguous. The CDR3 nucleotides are TGTGCCAGCAGTTACAAATGGAGCTCCTACAATGAGCAGTTCTTC. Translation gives CASSYKWSSYNEQFF.